The clone carrying this TCR beta chain was seen a handful of times. No antigen is known for it. The J segment lost 6 bases and the V segment lost 8 bases, leaving 5 bases of the junction unmatched. This CDR3 has 13 residues. Germline V lookup: CDR1 MNHNY, CDR2 SVGAGI (reference sequence). The data were taken from a study of shared clonotypes between healthy human individuals. Study-wide findings and caveats: Roughly 5% of naive CD4 clonotypes were common to four donors.

Method: immunoSEQ multiplex PCR; TCRdb's copy keeps in-frame clones and lacks some. The sample lists about a million clones; approximately 80% were seen once. V gene TRBV6-6 combines with J gene TRBJ1-5, with 9 positions matching TRBD1. The sample was memory CD4+ T cells from PBMCs. The subset was: CD45RA-negative fraction. The clonotype originates from a man in his late teens or twenties in good health. Some clones in this sample may be carry-over from other donors' samples. The DNA of the CDR3 is TGTGCCAGCTGCCGGGACAGGGCTCAGCCCCAGCATTTT. Translation: CASCRDRAQPQHF.